A selection of T cell receptor beta chains follows, all from one sample in a study of T cell responses to AZD1222 COVID-19 vaccine. Clones were sequenced by immunoSEQ multiplex PCR, and TCRdb holds only the in-frame ones, with some missing. The repertoire includes roughly 67,000 clones, approximately 90% of them detected once, and about 20% sits in the top ten. Sequencing was performed on peripheral blood, taken on day 0 of AZD1222 vaccination. Every receptor here comes from an adult in good health. Both conserved end residues are part of each CDR3. The order of the fields is J gene, D gene, clone size, V gene, CDR3 length, CDR3 protein, CDR3 DNA. D genes are given only for firm matches. Clone size is given for some rows only: seen once, a few or many times, or a class if the clone is expanded.

j_call: TRBJ1-1
d_call: .
clone_size: few
v_call: TRBV5-1
cdr3_length: 12
cdr3_aa: CARERGLAEAFF
cdr3_nt: TGCGCCAGGGAGCGGGGGCTCGCTGAAGCTTTCTTT

j_call: TRBJ2-7
d_call: TRBD1
clone_size: .
v_call: TRBV3-1/TRBV3-2
cdr3_length: 16
cdr3_aa: CASSQVIETGADEQYF
cdr3_nt: TGTGCCAGCAGCCAAGTGATTGAGACAGGGGCAGACGAGCAGTACTTC

j_call: TRBJ1-5
d_call: .
clone_size: .
v_call: TRBV27
cdr3_length: 14
cdr3_aa: CASSLAGFDQPQHF
cdr3_nt: TGTGCCAGCAGTTTAGCAGGGTTCGATCAGCCCCAGCATTTT

j_call: TRBJ1-1
d_call: .
clone_size: once
v_call: TRBV30
cdr3_length: 12
cdr3_aa: CAWRGMSTEAFF
cdr3_nt: TGTGCCTGGAGGGGTATGAGCACTGAAGCTTTCTTT

j_call: TRBJ2-1
d_call: TRBD2
clone_size: .
v_call: TRBV3-1/TRBV3-2
cdr3_length: 18
cdr3_aa: CASRLTSGGAVGNNEQFF
cdr3_nt: TGTGCCAGCAGATTGACTAGCGGGGGGGCTGTGGGAAACAATGAGCAGTTCTTC

j_call: TRBJ2-3
d_call: TRBD2
clone_size: once
v_call: TRBV3-1/TRBV3-2
cdr3_length: 15
cdr3_aa: CASSQEGFRGVTQYF
cdr3_nt: TGTGCCAGCAGCCAAGAAGGATTCCGGGGGGTCACGCAGTATTTT

j_call: TRBJ2-7
d_call: TRBD2
clone_size: .
v_call: TRBV5-6
cdr3_length: 13
cdr3_aa: CASSFTGGYEQYF
cdr3_nt: TGTGCCAGCAGCTTTACGGGAGGCTACGAGCAGTACTTC

j_call: TRBJ1-2
d_call: .
clone_size: .
v_call: TRBV6-6
cdr3_length: 14
cdr3_aa: CASSYGAGDYGYTF
cdr3_nt: TGTGCCAGCAGTTACGGGGCAGGGGACTATGGCTACACCTTC

j_call: TRBJ1-2
d_call: .
clone_size: .
v_call: TRBV28
cdr3_length: 12
cdr3_aa: CASSPNIYGYTF
cdr3_nt: TGTGCCAGCAGTCCCAACATCTATGGCTACACCTTC

j_call: TRBJ1-3
d_call: TRBD1
clone_size: .
v_call: TRBV5-1
cdr3_length: 17
cdr3_aa: CASSPPGQGSSGNTIYF
cdr3_nt: TGCGCCAGCAGCCCACCGGGACAGGGGAGCTCTGGAAACACCATATATTTT

j_call: TRBJ1-5
d_call: TRBD1
clone_size: .
v_call: TRBV27
cdr3_length: 18
cdr3_aa: CASSEGVGDRDINQPQHF
cdr3_nt: TGTGCCAGCAGTGAGGGGGTCGGAGACAGGGACATCAATCAGCCCCAGCATTTT

j_call: TRBJ1-5
d_call: .
clone_size: once
v_call: TRBV18
cdr3_length: 15
cdr3_aa: CASSPEGLSNQPQHF
cdr3_nt: TGTGCCAGCTCCCCGGAGGGACTTTCCAATCAGCCCCAGCATTTT

j_call: TRBJ2-7
d_call: TRBD1
clone_size: .
v_call: TRBV7-9
cdr3_length: 14
cdr3_aa: CASSGGQGPYEQYF
cdr3_nt: TGTGCCAGCAGCGGGGGACAGGGCCCCTACGAGCAGTACTTC

j_call: TRBJ2-2
d_call: TRBD2
clone_size: .
v_call: TRBV7-3
cdr3_length: 17
cdr3_aa: CASSLFSAGGDTGELFF
cdr3_nt: TGTGCCAGCAGCTTGTTTTCCGCGGGAGGGGACACCGGGGAGCTGTTTTTT

j_call: TRBJ1-2
d_call: .
clone_size: few
v_call: TRBV9
cdr3_length: 14
cdr3_aa: CASSLDMTSIDYTF
cdr3_nt: TGTGCCAGCAGCCTCGACATGACCTCGATAGACTACACCTTC

j_call: TRBJ2-7
d_call: TRBD1
clone_size: .
v_call: TRBV19
cdr3_length: 14
cdr3_aa: CATTEGDSGSKQYF
cdr3_nt: TGTGCCACAACAGAGGGGGACAGTGGGTCGAAGCAGTACTTC

j_call: TRBJ2-7
d_call: .
clone_size: .
v_call: TRBV4-2
cdr3_length: 15
cdr3_aa: CASSQDWSGAYEQYF
cdr3_nt: TGTGCCAGCAGCCAAGATTGGTCCGGAGCCTACGAGCAGTACTTC

j_call: TRBJ2-1
d_call: .
clone_size: .
v_call: TRBV28
cdr3_length: 12
cdr3_aa: CASTLIGTEQFF
cdr3_nt: TGTGCCAGCACTCTTATCGGGACAGAGCAGTTCTTC

j_call: TRBJ1-5
d_call: .
clone_size: few
v_call: TRBV6-5
cdr3_length: 15
cdr3_aa: CASRPSGRSGEPQHF
cdr3_nt: TGTGCCAGCAGACCCAGCGGACGGTCGGGTGAGCCCCAGCATTTT

j_call: TRBJ2-2
d_call: .
clone_size: .
v_call: TRBV10-2
cdr3_length: 17
cdr3_aa: CASSDPRRGTSTGELFF
cdr3_nt: TGCGCCAGCAGTGACCCTCGGCGCGGTACCTCCACCGGGGAGCTGTTTTTT

j_call: TRBJ1-2
d_call: TRBD1
clone_size: few
v_call: TRBV2
cdr3_length: 12
cdr3_aa: CASATGGYGYTF
cdr3_nt: TGTGCCAGCGCTACAGGGGGTTATGGCTACACCTTC

j_call: TRBJ1-4
d_call: .
clone_size: .
v_call: TRBV18
cdr3_length: 13
cdr3_aa: CASSPWPGEKLFF
cdr3_nt: TGTGCCAGCTCACCATGGCCGGGGGAAAAACTGTTTTTT

j_call: TRBJ2-3
d_call: TRBD2
clone_size: .
v_call: TRBV19
cdr3_length: 16
cdr3_aa: CASTGLAGGAGDTQYF
cdr3_nt: TGTGCCAGTACAGGACTAGCGGGAGGAGCCGGGGATACGCAGTATTTT

j_call: TRBJ2-7
d_call: .
clone_size: .
v_call: TRBV20-1
cdr3_length: 10
cdr3_aa: CSANRGGQYF
cdr3_nt: TGCAGTGCTAACCGTGGCGGGCAGTACTTC

j_call: TRBJ1-1
d_call: .
clone_size: .
v_call: TRBV19
cdr3_length: 14
cdr3_aa: CASSPRPLNTEAFF
cdr3_nt: TGTGCCAGTAGTCCCCGGCCCCTGAACACTGAAGCTTTCTTT

j_call: TRBJ2-7
d_call: .
clone_size: .
v_call: TRBV6-2/TRBV6-3
cdr3_length: 17
cdr3_aa: CASSHHRTGTSIDEQYF
cdr3_nt: TGTGCCAGCAGCCATCATAGGACGGGAACTAGCATTGACGAGCAGTACTTC

j_call: TRBJ2-1
d_call: .
clone_size: .
v_call: TRBV27
cdr3_length: 13
cdr3_aa: CASRSSGNNEQFF
cdr3_nt: TGTGCCAGCAGGTCATCAGGGAACAATGAGCAGTTCTTC

j_call: TRBJ2-3
d_call: .
clone_size: .
v_call: TRBV5-1
cdr3_length: 16
cdr3_aa: CASSLVRGPNTDTQYF
cdr3_nt: TGCGCCAGCAGCTTGGTGCGGGGACCTAACACAGATACGCAGTATTTT

j_call: TRBJ2-2
d_call: TRBD1
clone_size: few
v_call: TRBV7-2
cdr3_length: 15
cdr3_aa: CASSPGQANTGELFF
cdr3_nt: TGTGCCAGCAGCCCGGGACAGGCGAACACCGGGGAGCTGTTTTTT

j_call: TRBJ1-1
d_call: .
clone_size: once
v_call: TRBV5-1
cdr3_length: 13
cdr3_aa: CASKAGDNTEAFF
cdr3_nt: TGCGCCAGCAAGGCAGGGGATAACACTGAAGCTTTCTTT

j_call: TRBJ1-2
d_call: .
clone_size: .
v_call: TRBV27
cdr3_length: 14
cdr3_aa: CASSLSGAGRGYTF
cdr3_nt: TGTGCCAGCAGTTTATCGGGGGCCGGACGTGGCTACACCTTC

j_call: TRBJ2-3
d_call: .
clone_size: few
v_call: TRBV6-2/TRBV6-3
cdr3_length: 13
cdr3_aa: CASSYSSTDTQYF
cdr3_nt: TGTGCCAGCAGTTACTCTAGCACAGATACGCAGTATTTT

j_call: TRBJ1-1
d_call: .
clone_size: .
v_call: TRBV9
cdr3_length: 14
cdr3_aa: CASSVSGLNTEAFF
cdr3_nt: TGTGCCAGCAGCGTATCGGGCCTGAACACTGAAGCTTTCTTT

j_call: TRBJ2-7
d_call: .
clone_size: .
v_call: TRBV7-2
cdr3_length: 15
cdr3_aa: CASSLVAEPSYEQYF
cdr3_nt: TGTGCCAGCAGCTTAGTAGCGGAACCCTCCTACGAGCAGTACTTC

j_call: TRBJ1-1
d_call: .
clone_size: .
v_call: TRBV12-3/TRBV12-4
cdr3_length: 11
cdr3_aa: CASSFSGHRSF
cdr3_nt: TGTGCCAGCAGTTTTTCGGGACACCGTTCCTTT

j_call: TRBJ1-4
d_call: .
clone_size: .
v_call: TRBV4-1
cdr3_length: 15
cdr3_aa: CASSSGGVLNEKLFF
cdr3_nt: TGCGCCAGCAGCTCCGGCGGGGTACTAAATGAAAAACTGTTTTTT

j_call: TRBJ2-2
d_call: .
clone_size: .
v_call: TRBV19
cdr3_length: 16
cdr3_aa: CASSILPLVRTGELFF
cdr3_nt: TGTGCCAGTAGTATCCTCCCACTAGTCAGGACCGGGGAGCTGTTTTTT

j_call: TRBJ1-3
d_call: TRBD1
clone_size: .
v_call: TRBV3-1/TRBV3-2
cdr3_length: 16
cdr3_aa: CASSREPGTGKNTIYF
cdr3_nt: TGTGCCAGCAGCCGCGAACCAGGGACAGGGAAAAACACCATATATTTT

j_call: TRBJ1-4
d_call: .
clone_size: once
v_call: TRBV9
cdr3_length: 14
cdr3_aa: CASSSGSGNEKLFF
cdr3_nt: TGTGCCAGCAGCTCAGGGTCCGGTAATGAAAAACTGTTTTTT

j_call: TRBJ1-5
d_call: TRBD1
clone_size: .
v_call: TRBV7-9
cdr3_length: 16
cdr3_aa: CASSLVTGGSNQPQHF
cdr3_nt: TGTGCCAGCAGCTTAGTTACAGGGGGAAGCAATCAGCCCCAGCATTTT

j_call: TRBJ2-1
d_call: .
clone_size: .
v_call: TRBV7-2
cdr3_length: 17
cdr3_aa: CASSFRKDVTRINEQFF
cdr3_nt: TGTGCCAGCAGCTTCCGCAAGGACGTTACACGCATCAATGAGCAGTTCTTC

j_call: TRBJ2-1
d_call: .
clone_size: .
v_call: TRBV24-1
cdr3_length: 13
cdr3_aa: CATSDFLDNEQFF
cdr3_nt: TGTGCCACCAGTGATTTTCTAGACAATGAGCAGTTCTTC

j_call: TRBJ2-7
d_call: TRBD1
clone_size: .
v_call: TRBV11-2
cdr3_length: 14
cdr3_aa: CASSLRTGLGEQYF
cdr3_nt: TGTGCCAGCAGCTTACGGACAGGGTTGGGCGAGCAGTACTTC

j_call: TRBJ2-2
d_call: .
clone_size: .
v_call: TRBV6-4
cdr3_length: 16
cdr3_aa: CASSDSLTGSTGELFF
cdr3_nt: TGTGCCAGCAGTGACTCGTTGACAGGATCCACCGGGGAGCTGTTTTTT

j_call: TRBJ1-1
d_call: .
clone_size: once
v_call: TRBV2
cdr3_length: 16
cdr3_aa: CASRGEGTRISTEAFF
cdr3_nt: TGTGCCAGCAGAGGGGAGGGTACACGGATTTCCACTGAAGCTTTCTTT

j_call: TRBJ2-3
d_call: .
clone_size: few
v_call: TRBV11-2
cdr3_length: 15
cdr3_aa: CASSLGSAVAGTQYF
cdr3_nt: TGTGCCAGCAGCTTAGGATCGGCCGTTGCTGGTACGCAGTATTTT

j_call: TRBJ1-5
d_call: TRBD1
clone_size: .
v_call: TRBV28
cdr3_length: 10
cdr3_aa: CASARGHQHF
cdr3_nt: TGTGCCAGCGCCAGGGGGCACCAGCATTTT

j_call: TRBJ1-6
d_call: TRBD1
clone_size: .
v_call: TRBV19
cdr3_length: 14
cdr3_aa: CASTTDRDNSPLHF
cdr3_nt: TGTGCCAGTACCACCGACAGGGATAATTCACCCCTCCACTTT

j_call: TRBJ2-6
d_call: .
clone_size: .
v_call: TRBV28
cdr3_length: 17
cdr3_aa: CASMRAGRHSGANVLTF
cdr3_nt: TGTGCCAGCATGAGGGCGGGAAGGCATTCTGGGGCCAACGTCCTGACTTTC

j_call: TRBJ2-7
d_call: .
clone_size: .
v_call: TRBV27
cdr3_length: 15
cdr3_aa: CASSTSGLLSKEQYF
cdr3_nt: TGTGCCAGCAGTACCTCGGGACTCCTTTCCAAAGAGCAGTACTTC

j_call: TRBJ1-5
d_call: .
clone_size: .
v_call: TRBV7-9
cdr3_length: 18
cdr3_aa: CASSLGPPRTVGNQPQHF
cdr3_nt: TGTGCCAGCAGCTTAGGTCCTCCTCGGACAGTTGGCAATCAGCCCCAGCATTTT

j_call: TRBJ2-7
d_call: .
clone_size: few
v_call: TRBV12-5
cdr3_length: 12
cdr3_aa: CASGLVGLESNF
cdr3_nt: TGTGCTAGTGGTTTGGTAGGTCTAGAATCGAACTTC

j_call: TRBJ2-7
d_call: .
clone_size: .
v_call: TRBV3-1/TRBV3-2
cdr3_length: 11
cdr3_aa: CASSQEGEQYF
cdr3_nt: TGTGCCAGCAGCCAAGAGGGAGAGCAGTACTTC

j_call: TRBJ2-3
d_call: .
clone_size: .
v_call: TRBV29-1
cdr3_length: 13
cdr3_aa: CSVAKPSTDTQYF
cdr3_nt: TGCAGCGTTGCTAAACCTAGCACAGATACGCAGTATTTT

j_call: TRBJ1-1
d_call: TRBD1
clone_size: .
v_call: TRBV7-8
cdr3_length: 18
cdr3_aa: CASSLHRDRGIMNTEAFF
cdr3_nt: TGTGCCAGCAGCCTACACCGGGACAGGGGCATCATGAACACTGAAGCTTTCTTT

j_call: TRBJ1-5
d_call: .
clone_size: .
v_call: TRBV30
cdr3_length: 15
cdr3_aa: CAWSDNRVANQPQHF
cdr3_nt: TGTGCCTGGAGCGACAACAGGGTAGCCAATCAGCCCCAGCATTTT

j_call: TRBJ2-7
d_call: TRBD1
clone_size: .
v_call: TRBV7-9
cdr3_length: 14
cdr3_aa: CASGLTGILHEQYF
cdr3_nt: TGTGCCAGCGGGCTGACAGGGATTCTCCACGAGCAGTACTTC

j_call: TRBJ1-3
d_call: .
clone_size: .
v_call: TRBV3-1/TRBV3-2
cdr3_length: 15
cdr3_aa: CASSQMGGTGNTIYF
cdr3_nt: TGTGCCAGCAGCCAGATGGGGGGGACTGGAAACACCATATATTTT